This record looks at one TCR beta chain sequence and its context. The data were taken from a study of blood T cell repertoires in COVID-19. Using immunoSEQ multiplex PCR, the repertoire was profiled, and TCRdb retains in-frame clones only, with some absent. The profile shows 170,000 or so clones, around 83% of them singletons. The clonotype was recovered from a man aged 40-55 years who had recovered from COVID-19. The sample was PBMCs or T cells enriched from blood (not recorded which).

In nucleotides, the CDR3 is TGTGCCAGCAGCCACGGGACAGGGAACTACAATGAGCAGTTCTTC. As protein: CASSHGTGNYNEQFF. This chain links TRBV14 with TRBJ2-1, with 9 bases identical to TRBD1. Germline CDR1 SGHDN, CDR2 FVKESK. CDR3 length: 15 residues. J lost 3 bases, V lost 3 bases, and 3 bases had no gene match.